These 32 T cell receptor beta chains originate from one sample sequenced in a study of T cells in Graves' hyperthyroidism and ophthalmopathy. From RNA transcripts, TCR beta CDR3 regions were amplified. An initial round of RT-PCR targeting the TCR CDR3 relied on the HTBI primer set. TCRdb re-derived calls from the multiplex PCR reads in MiXCR, one entry per CDR3 protein. The data contain roughly 520,000 distinct CDR3 sequences, 24% of them seen just once; the ten biggest clones take up 10% to 12%. The source material was blood. The receptors derive from a woman under 40 with Graves' ophthalmopathy.

This sequence joins TRBV12-3 or TRBV12-4 and TRBJ2-5, with a possible D match to TRBD2 (6 bases). The CDR3 contains 12 residues. Trimming removed 5 bases at V and 5 bases at J, with 9 bases between. This CDR3 reads CASSIRGETQYF. The CDR3 coding sequence is TGTGCCAGCAGTATCCGGGGGGAGACCCAGTACTTC.

The V and J genes are TRBV9 and TRBJ2-2; no clear D. V was trimmed by 0 bases and J by 9 bases, leaving 15 bases between them. In germline, CDR1 is SGDLS, CDR2 YYNGEE. The CDR3 sequence is 15 residues long. For the CDR3, the DNA is TGTGCCAGCAGCGTAGATGTAGTAGAGGCCCGGGAGCTGTTTTTT. Residues: CASSVDVVEARELFF.

This clonotype was observed a handful of times. The CDR3 protein is CAWSVSTPGGELFF. The CDR3 bases are TGTGCCTGGAGTGTAAGCACCCCTGGCGGGGAGCTGTTTTTT. The chain recombines TRBV30 with TRBJ2-2; D is unclear. The CDR3 sequence is 14 residues long. Germline CDR1 is GTSNPN and CDR2 is SVGIG (reference sequence). The V gene lost 0 bases and the J gene lost 7 bases, with 12 bases spanning the gap.

This clonotype was recorded many times. V is TRBV20-1 and J is TRBJ1-1; no reliable D call. V lost 0 bases, J lost 8 bases, and 10 bases lay in between. The CDR3 is made up of 12 amino acids. The germline CDR1 and CDR2 sequences are DFQATT and SNEGSKA (reference sequence). For the CDR3, the DNA is TGCAGTGCTAGAGATCTTGGGAGCGAAGCTTTCTTT. As protein: CSARDLGSEAFF.

The rearrangement links TRBV20-1 to TRBJ2-7, with D perhaps matching TRBD1 or TRBD2 (5 bases each). The V gene's germline CDR1 is DFQATT and CDR2 SNEGSKA (reference sequence). The CDR3 sequence is 13 residues long. The germline V and J ends were trimmed by 6 bases and 5 bases, with 17 bases remaining between them. The CDR3 DNA reads as TGCAGTGCCGACGGGGCCACGTCCCACGAGCAGTACTTC. It yields the protein CSADGATSHEQYF.

This chain links TRBV6-1 with TRBJ1-2; 7 nucleotides agree with TRBD1. The germline CDR1 and CDR2 sequences are MNHNS and SASEGT. Trimming removed 6 bases from V and 4 bases from J; junction bases left unmatched: 5. This CDR3 is built from 13 residues. In DNA, the CDR3 is TGTGCCAGCAGACCAGGGGGGTTCTATGGCTACACCTTC. Translated: CASRPGGFYGYTF.

This clonotype has at least ten counts. The chain combines TRBV6-1 with TRBJ2-7, with D uncertain. Deletions cut 5 bases from V and 2 bases from J, with 16 bases between. This CDR3 has 15 residues. Germline loops: CDR1 MNHNS, CDR2 SASEGT. The CDR3 DNA reads as TGTGCCAGCAGTCCCGACTCAACTCCTCCCTACGAGCAGTACTTC. Amino acid sequence: CASSPDSTPPYEQYF.

This clonotype was seen ten or more times. V gene TRBV10-3 combines with J gene TRBJ2-7, with a tentative D call TRBD2 (5 bases). This CDR3 has 12 residues. In germline, CDR1 is ENHRY, CDR2 SYGVKD. V was pared by 4 bases and J by 3 bases, with 7 bases between. The DNA of the CDR3 is TGTGCCATCAGTGTTGGGAGCTACGAGCAGTACTTC. Its translation: CAISVGSYEQYF.

Ten or more counts support this clonotype. The J gene is TRBJ1-2, the V gene TRBV30, with a possible D match to TRBD1 (6 bases). There are 11 residues in the CDR3. The V end was cut by 4 bases, the J end by 7 bases, with 10 bases between. Germline CDR1 is GTSNPN and CDR2 is SVGIG (reference sequence). The CDR3 loop is CAWMGASGYTF. In nucleotides, the CDR3 is TGTGCCTGGATGGGGGCGAGTGGCTACACCTTC.

This clonotype showed up many times. The CDR3: CASSLAAGSPFYEQYF. The CDR3, as DNA: TGTGCCAGCAGCTTAGCAGCCGGCTCCCCGTTCTACGAGCAGTACTTC. The J gene is TRBJ2-7, the V gene TRBV7-2; D call uncertain. Germline V gene sequence: CDR1 SGHTA, CDR2 FQGNSA. V shed 0 bases and J shed 3 bases, with 15 bases lying between them. The CDR3 is made up of 16 amino acids.

This clonotype was counted at least ten times. The genes are TRBV20-1 and TRBJ2-5; D may be TRBD1 (5 bases). The CDR3 consists of 12 residues. CDR1 DFQATT and CDR2 SNEGSKA come from the germline V gene (reference sequence). With 4 bases removed from V and 1 base from J, the gap between germline ends came to 7 bases. The DNA of the CDR3 is TGCAGTGCTAAACAGGCCCAAGAGACCCAGTACTTC. Amino acids: CSAKQAQETQYF.

This clonotype was counted many times. The chain links TRBV7-2 to TRBJ2-5; the match to TRBD2 covers 7 bases. Germline loops: CDR1 SGHTA, CDR2 FQGNSA. The CDR3 contains 14 residues. The V segment lost 8 bases and the J segment 5 bases; nucleotides outside the gene matches: 11. The CDR3 DNA is TGTGCCAGCGGCCCACGGTGGGGGGGGGAGACCCAGTACTTC. Protein: CASGPRWGGETQYF.

In this sample, this clonotype turned up many times. The V gene is TRBV28, the J gene TRBJ2-4, with D perhaps matching TRBD1 or TRBD2 (5 bases each). The germline V and J ends were trimmed by 4 bases and 8 bases, with 18 bases remaining between them. Germline V CDR1 and CDR2: MDHEN, SYDVKM. This CDR3 spans 15 amino acids. This chain's CDR3 is CASSSPTGTFYIQYF. The CDR3 DNA reads as TGTGCCAGCAGTTCTCCGACCGGGACGTTCTACATTCAGTACTTC.

Ten or more counts support this clonotype. The chain is built from TRBV20-1 and TRBJ1-2, with D possibly matching TRBD1 (6 bases). There are 13 residues in the CDR3. CDR1 is DFQATT, CDR2 SNEGSKA, per germline (reference sequence). The V end was cut by 6 bases, the J end by 7 bases, with 18 bases between. CDR3 in amino acids: CSAPTFGGCGYTF. CDR3 nucleotide sequence: TGCAGTGCCCCAACCTTCGGGGGCTGTGGCTACACCTTC.

This clonotype showed up many times. V and J are TRBV20-1 and TRBJ1-5; 8 bases are a match to TRBD1. With 3 bases clipped from V and 5 bases from J, the junction kept 6 bases outside the gene matches. This CDR3 has 14 amino acids. Germline CDR1 is DFQATT and CDR2 is SNEGSKA (reference sequence). The CDR3 here is CSARLQGADQPQHF. Here the CDR3 DNA reads TGCAGTGCTAGGTTGCAGGGGGCAGATCAGCCCCAGCATTTT.

This clonotype was counted many times. This rearrangement joins TRBV12-3 or TRBV12-4 to TRBJ2-7; perhaps TRBD2 as D (6 bases). This CDR3 has 14 residues. V gave up 5 bases and J gave up 4 bases, with 15 bases separating them. This chain's CDR3 is CASSPGTPKYEQYF. CDR3 DNA: TGTGCCAGCAGTCCCGGGACTCCGAAATACGAGCAGTACTTC.

This clonotype was recorded many times. The chain carries TRBV30 and TRBJ2-2, with TRBD2 matching 9 bases. J was trimmed by 6 bases and V by 4 bases; bases with no gene match: 3. Germline V gene lookup returns CDR1 GTSNPN and CDR2 SVGIG (reference sequence). The CDR3 length is 13 residues. The CDR3 sequence is CAWTSGASGELFF. The CDR3 nucleotides are TGTGCCTGGACTAGCGGGGCGTCCGGGGAGCTGTTTTTT. Together with reference TRBV30 and TRBJ2-2, the CDR3 gives the full variable domain: SQTIHQWPATLVQPVGSPLSLECTVEGTSNPNLYWYRQAAGRGLQLLFYSVGIGQISSEVPQNLSASRPQDRQFILSSKKLLLSDSGFYLCAWTSGASGELFFGEGSRLTVL.

This clonotype was found a few times. V is TRBV28 and J is TRBJ2-2; 9 bases are a match to TRBD2. The CDR3 is 16 amino acids. J was trimmed by 2 bases and V by 2 bases; bases with no gene match: 3. Per germline, CDR1 MDHEN and CDR2 SYDVKM. CDR3 nucleotide sequence: TGTGCCAGCAGTTTAGCGGGGGGGCCCAACACCGGGGAGCTGTTTTTT. Its translation is CASSLAGGPNTGELFF.

The chain has TRBV6-7 and TRBJ2-7; D not certain. TRBV6-7 is an ORF for which the function is uncertain. The V and J ends lost 10 bases and 3 bases respectively, with 13 bases between them. This CDR3 spans 12 amino acids. The chain's CDR3 is CATAGEGYEQYF. CDR3 coding DNA: TGTGCCACGGCAGGTGAAGGCTACGAGCAGTACTTC.

At least ten counts were recorded for this clonotype. The chain joins TRBV7-2 to TRBJ1-1, with D possibly matching TRBD1 (5 bases). This CDR3 has 15 residues. Trimming removed 0 bases from V and 0 bases from J, with 8 bases in between. Germline V gene lookup returns CDR1 SGHTA and CDR2 FQGNSA. The CDR3 loop is CASSLAAGLNTEAFF. The CDR3 nucleotides read TGTGCCAGCAGCTTAGCTGCGGGGCTGAACACTGAAGCTTTCTTT.

In this sample, this clonotype turned up many times. The chain carries TRBV11-2 and TRBJ2-2; possible D gene TRBD2, 6 bases. CDR1 and CDR2 (germline): SGHAT, FQNNGV. CDR3 length: 16 residues. V lost 2 bases and J 2 bases, leaving 12 bases between the germline ends. DNA of the CDR3: TGTGCCAGCAGCTTAAATCCGGGGGATAACACCGGGGAGCTGTTTTTT. It translates to CASSLNPGDNTGELFF.

This clonotype was detected only a few times. The chain has TRBV12-3 or TRBV12-4 and TRBJ1-1; possibly TRBD1 for D (6 bases). V was cut by 2 bases and J by 5 bases, with 9 bases left in between. This CDR3 is built from 13 residues. This chain's CDR3 is CASSLRTATEAFF. DNA of the CDR3: TGTGCCAGCAGTTTACGGACAGCTACTGAAGCTTTCTTT.

This clonotype has at least ten counts. The chain is built from TRBV9 and TRBJ2-2; 9 nucleotides line up with TRBD1. The V gene's germline CDR1 is SGDLS and CDR2 YYNGEE. The CDR3 consists of 15 residues. V gave up 4 bases and J gave up 7 bases; unmatched junction bases: 8. The CDR3 loop is CASSRGQGSSGELFF. The CDR3, as DNA: TGTGCCAGCAGCCGGGGACAGGGATCGAGCGGGGAGCTGTTTTTT.

The genes are TRBV28 and TRBJ1-2; 12 positions match TRBD1. V trimming: 5 bases; J trimming: 8 bases; junction bases outside the gene matches: 9. CDR3 size: 15 residues. The germline gives CDR1 MDHEN, CDR2 SYDVKM. DNA for the CDR3: TGTGCCAGCAGTGCCCCGGGACAGGGGGCCGGAGGCTACACCTTC. It is translated as CASSAPGQGAGGYTF.

This chain connects TRBV12-3 or TRBV12-4 to TRBJ2-6; the D gene could be TRBD1 or TRBD2 (5 bases each). V shed 1 base and J shed 3 bases, with 7 bases lying between them. The CDR3 runs 15 residues. The DNA of the CDR3 is TGTGCCAGCAGTTTAGGGGGGTATGGGGCCAACGTCCTGACTTTC. Encoded protein: CASSLGGYGANVLTF.

This clonotype was observed at least ten times. The rearrangement joins TRBV20-1 to TRBJ1-1; D gene ambiguous. Trimming removed 1 base from V and 10 bases from J, with 16 bases in between. Germline CDR1 is DFQATT and CDR2 is SNEGSKA (reference sequence). The CDR3 covers 13 residues. CDR3 residues: CSARGLLIPGAFF. The CDR3, as DNA: TGCAGTGCTAGAGGGCTCCTCATCCCGGGAGCTTTCTTT.

This clonotype was found many times. The gene calls are TRBV25-1 and TRBJ2-7; maybe TRBD1 (7 bases). With 9 bases removed from V and 4 bases from J, the gap between germline ends came to 16 bases. Looked up from germline, CDR1 is MGHDK and CDR2 is SYGVNS. CDR3 length: 13 residues. The CDR3 coding sequence is TGTGCCAGGGCGGGGCAGGGGGTTTACGAGCAGTACTTC. This encodes CARAGQGVYEQYF.

As DNA, the CDR3 is TGTGCCAGCAGTTTACATCGCCAGGGCCCGGATCCCCAGCATTTT. Residues: CASSLHRQGPDPQHF. V gene TRBV12-3 or TRBV12-4 combines with J gene TRBJ1-5; maybe TRBD1 (5 bases). The CDR3 extends over 15 amino acids. Trimming cost V 2 bases and J 10 bases, with 18 bases left between them.

The chain is built from TRBV12-3 or TRBV12-4 and TRBJ2-1; 8 bases line up with TRBD2. Trimming removed 6 bases from V and 8 bases from J; junction bases left unmatched: 12. CDR3 length: 15 residues. CDR3 DNA sequence: TGTGCCAGCAGGATGGAGACTAGCGACGTCGATGAGCAGTTCTTC. Protein product: CASRMETSDVDEQFF.

This clonotype turned up a few times. This chain joins TRBV7-8 and TRBJ2-5; the D is unclear. The CDR3 runs to 13 residues. Trimming pared 7 bases from V and 4 bases from J, leaving 13 bases between. Germline CDR1 reads SGHVS; CDR2 reads FQNEAQ. The CDR3 DNA is TGTGCCAGCATAAGGAGCATCCGAGAGACCCAGTACTTC. Translation gives CASIRSIRETQYF. The entire variable domain, with the rest obtained from reference TRBV7-8 and TRBJ2-5, is as follows: GAGVSQSPRYKVAKRGQDVALRCDPISGHVSLFWYQQALGQGPEFLTYFQNEAQLDKSGLPSDRFFAERPEGSVSTLKIQRTQQEDSAVYLCASIRSIRETQYFGPGTRLLVL.

This clonotype occurred many times. The chain recombines TRBV19 with TRBJ2-5; D may be TRBD2 (6 bases). Germline CDR1 and CDR2: LNHDA and SQIVND (reference sequence). The V end was cut by 0 bases, the J end by 1 base, with 9 bases between. The CDR3 covers 15 residues. CDR3 bases: TGTGCCAGTAGTATAGAGTTAGCGGCCCAAGAGACCCAGTACTTC. Protein: CASSIELAAQETQYF. Complete variable domain (other parts from reference TRBV19 and TRBJ2-5): DGGITQSPKYLFRKEGQNVTLSCEQNLNHDAMYWYRQDPGQGLRLIYYSQIVNDFQKGDIAEGYSVSREKKESFPLTVTSAQKNPTAFYLCASSIELAAQETQYFGPGTRLLVL.

This chain joins TRBV10-2 and TRBJ1-1; TRBD1 aligns across 8 bases. The CDR3 has 16 residues. Germline values: CDR1 WSHSY, CDR2 SAAADI. V lost 8 bases to trimming and J lost 0 bases; unmatched junction nucleotides: 11. This chain's CDR3 is CASVRTGGLMNTEAFF. Here the CDR3 DNA reads TGCGCCAGCGTGAGAACAGGGGGACTAATGAACACTGAAGCTTTCTTT.